Below are 21 T cell receptor beta chains sequenced from a single sample in a study of shared clonotypes between healthy human individuals. The data were produced by immunoSEQ multiplex PCR, yet TCRdb's version contains in-frame clones alone and is incomplete. This sample yields about 2.3 million clones, of which roughly 92% are seen a single time; around 0.38% belongs to the top ten. Sequencing was performed on naive CD4+ T cells from PBMCs. Subset in this sample: CD45RA+ positively selected. The receptors were sampled from a man aged 18 to 30 in good health. Some clones in this sample may be carry-over from other donors' samples.

The chain combines TRBV28 with TRBJ1-4, with D perhaps TRBD1 (5 bases). V was shortened by 2 bases and J by 6 bases, with 10 bases between the two germline ends. This CDR3 contains 14 residues. Germline lookup yields CDR1 MDHEN and CDR2 SYDVKM. DNA of the CDR3: TGTGCCAGCAGTTTAGGGGGGGGATATGAAAAACTGTTTTTT. This sequence encodes CASSLGGGYEKLFF.

The chain is built from TRBV7-2 and TRBJ1-4; D not certain. The CDR3 is made up of 12 amino acids. V lost 1 base and J 14 bases, leaving 11 bases between the germline ends. Germline V gene sequence: CDR1 SGHTA, CDR2 FQGNSA. CDR3 loop: CASSLDSRPLFF. CDR3 coding DNA: TGTGCCAGCAGCTTAGATTCCCGGCCTCTGTTTTTT.

This clone was detected only a few times. The junction does not match germline at one end; this may be a read error. The J gene is TRBJ1-2, the V gene TRBV20-1; D gene ambiguous. CDR3 length equals 10 residues. In germline, CDR1 is DFQATT, CDR2 SNEGSKA (reference sequence). The CDR3 is CSAKAPSDFF. As DNA, the CDR3 is TGCAGTGCCAAGGCCCCCTCCGATTTTTTC.

The CDR3 loop is CASSPLPGRHQEKLFF. The CDR3, as DNA: TGTGCCAGCAGTCCACTACCCGGGAGACATCAGGAAAAACTGTTTTTT. V gene TRBV28 combines with J gene TRBJ1-4; no firm D call. The CDR3 is 16 amino acids. From germline, CDR1 is MDHEN and CDR2 SYDVKM. V lost 5 bases to trimming and J lost 8 bases, with 21 bases between them.

In regard to this clone: The sample has other DNA sequences that encode this CDR3 too. The rearrangement links TRBV4-2 to TRBJ1-1; D ambiguous. The length of the CDR3 is 13 residues. The V gene's germline CDR1 is LGHNA and CDR2 YNFKEQ. The ends were cut back, 1 base at V and 4 bases at J, with 7 bases in the middle. Here the CDR3 reads CASSQVVVTEAFF. The CDR3 nucleotides read TGTGCCAGCAGCCAAGTGGTGGTCACTGAAGCTTTCTTT.

The V and J genes are TRBV28 and TRBJ2-7; 8 nucleotides match TRBD2. V lost 3 bases and J lost 2; bases outside the gene matches: 6. CDR3 length: 15 amino acids. Germline values: CDR1 MDHEN, CDR2 SYDVKM. The CDR3 here is CASSFGGAGPYEQYF. As DNA, the CDR3 is TGTGCCAGCAGTTTCGGGGGGGCAGGTCCCTACGAGCAGTACTTC.

The CDR3 sequence is CASSIRGFPYGYTF. The CDR3 DNA reads TGTGCCAGTAGTATTAGAGGATTTCCCTATGGCTACACCTTC. The J gene is TRBJ1-2, the V gene TRBV19; no definite D call. V was shortened by 3 bases and J by 4 bases, with 12 bases between the two germline ends. Germline loops: CDR1 LNHDA, CDR2 SQIVND (reference sequence). The CDR3 sequence is 14 residues long.

The V call is TRBV28, the J call TRBJ1-2; TRBD1 matches at 10 bases. Unmatched junction bases numbered 9, after V lost 5 bases and J lost 3 bases. This CDR3 comprises 16 residues. Germline V gene lookup returns CDR1 MDHEN and CDR2 SYDVKM. The CDR3 here is CASSTWTGGYDYGYTF. CDR3 nucleotide sequence: TGTGCCAGCAGTACGTGGACAGGGGGGTATGACTATGGCTACACCTTC.

This chain links TRBV19 with TRBJ2-1; D not resolved. The germline CDR1 and CDR2 sequences are LNHDA and SQIVND (reference sequence). The CDR3 is 12 amino acids. V lost 5 bases and J 3 bases, leaving 5 bases between the germline ends. The CDR3 is CASSQNYNEQFF. The CDR3 DNA reads as TGTGCCAGTAGTCAGAACTACAATGAGCAGTTCTTC.

This clone was seen more than once but under ten times. V usage is TRBV9 and J usage is TRBJ2-7; D remains unclear. Trimming cost V 0 bases and J 4 bases, with 8 bases left between them. CDR3 length: 13 amino acids. Germline-derived CDR1 and CDR2 are SGDLS and YYNGEE. CDR3 DNA: TGTGCCAGCAGCGTAGCGATGGAGTACGAGCAGTACTTC. Amino acid sequence: CASSVAMEYEQYF.

The V and J genes are TRBV5-6 and TRBJ2-2; D uncertain. V gave up 4 bases and J gave up 5 bases, with 15 bases separating them. Germline V lookup: CDR1 SGHDT, CDR2 YYEEEE. The CDR3 contains 15 residues. The CDR3 protein is CASSAVPLGTGELFF. The CDR3 DNA reads TGTGCCAGCAGCGCGGTCCCCTTAGGGACCGGGGAGCTGTTTTTT.

The genes are TRBV28 and TRBJ1-1; TRBD1 might be the D (5 bases). The ends were cut back, 2 bases at V and 11 bases at J, with 12 bases in the middle. The CDR3 is 12 residues long. Looked up from germline, CDR1 is MDHEN and CDR2 is SYDVKM. Here the CDR3 reads CASSLRRVAAFF. The CDR3 coding sequence is TGTGCCAGCAGTTTACGCAGGGTAGCGGCTTTCTTT. Full variable domain (outside the CDR3, taken from reference TRBV28 and TRBJ1-1): DVKVTQSSRYLVKRTGEKVFLECVQDMDHENMFWYRQDPGLGLRLIYFSYDVKMKEKGDIPEGYSVSREKKERFSLILESASTNQTSMYLCASSLRRVAAFFGQGTRLTVV.

V is TRBV4-1 and J is TRBJ1-5; a weak D match, TRBD1 (5 bases). There are 16 residues in the CDR3. The V and J ends lost 3 bases and 1 base respectively, with 13 bases between them. Germline lookup yields CDR1 MGHRA and CDR2 YSYEKL. The CDR3 loop is CASSHTIQGSNQPQHF. The CDR3 bases are TGCGCCAGCAGCCACACAATTCAGGGAAGCAATCAGCCCCAGCATTTT.

The CDR3 sequence is CATSRGGPPRSYEQYF. CDR3 sequence (DNA): TGTGCCACCAGCAGAGGTGGACCCCCGCGGTCCTACGAGCAGTACTTC. The chain carries TRBV15 and TRBJ2-7; D call uncertain. Per germline, CDR1 LNHNV and CDR2 YYDKDF (reference sequence). The CDR3 is made up of 16 amino acids. Trimming cost V 1 base and J 1 base, with 14 bases left between them.

J is TRBJ1-2 and V is TRBV15; TRBD1 matches at 8 bases. This CDR3 comprises 19 residues. Germline V gene sequence: CDR1 LNHNV, CDR2 YYDKDF (reference sequence). V shed 0 bases and J 3 bases; nucleotides not matched to a gene: 15. The CDR3 reads CATSREPRDRLGRDYGYTF. CDR3 nucleotide sequence: TGTGCCACCAGCAGAGAACCTCGGGACAGGTTGGGGAGGGACTATGGCTACACCTTC.

V usage is TRBV9 and J usage is TRBJ2-7; either TRBD1 or TRBD2 may fit D (6 bases each). Germline V gene sequence: CDR1 SGDLS, CDR2 YYNGEE. V was trimmed by 3 bases and J by 3 bases, leaving 22 bases between them. The CDR3 covers 17 residues. Here the CDR3 reads CASSEEAATGGFYEQYF. In nucleotides, the CDR3 is TGTGCCAGCAGCGAGGAGGCCGCGACCGGGGGCTTCTACGAGCAGTACTTC. Full variable domain (outside the CDR3, taken from reference TRBV9 and TRBJ2-7): DSGVTQTPKHLITATGQRVTLRCSPRSGDLSVYWYQQSLDQGLQFLIQYYNGEERAKGNILERFSAQQFPDLHSELNLSSLELGDSALYFCASSEEAATGGFYEQYFGPGTRLTVT.

This clone occurred once. The chain is built from TRBV7-3 and TRBJ2-5; TRBD2 is a possible D gene (5 bases). This CDR3 region has 14 residues. The germline V gene encodes CDR1 SGHTA and CDR2 FQGTGA. Trimming took 1 base from V and 3 from J, leaving 9 bases between them. CDR3 loop: CASSLNAGEETQYF. Here the CDR3 DNA reads TGTGCCAGCAGCTTAAATGCCGGGGAAGAGACCCAGTACTTC.

This chain uses TRBV5-1 with TRBJ2-6, with D unclear. Germline loops: CDR1 SGHRS, CDR2 YFSETQ. The CDR3 has 14 residues. The V end lost 4 bases, the J end lost 4 bases, and 9 bases lay between the germline ends. The CDR3: CASSTTAGANVLTF. The CDR3 DNA is TGCGCCAGCAGCACGACCGCGGGGGCCAACGTCCTGACTTTC.

This clone came up once. The chain couples TRBV9 to TRBJ2-7; 8 bases agree with TRBD2. Trimming took 0 bases from V and 2 from J; bases not matched to a gene: 7. The CDR3 is made up of 16 amino acids. In germline, CDR1 is SGDLS, CDR2 YYNGEE. CDR3 sequence (DNA): TGTGCCAGCAGCGTAGGTCCGGGGGGGGCGGCCTACGAGCAGTACTTC. Protein product: CASSVGPGGAAYEQYF.

The chain combines TRBV28 with TRBJ2-2; TRBD1 aligns across 7 bases. The V gene's germline CDR1 is MDHEN and CDR2 SYDVKM. Losses at the gene ends were 5 bases for V and 4 bases for J; bases not matched to a gene: 10. This CDR3 contains 16 residues. The CDR3 coding sequence is TGTGCCAGCAGTCTCATGACAGGGTTTATCACCGGGGAGCTGTTTTTT. It yields the protein CASSLMTGFITGELFF.

This sequence joins TRBV27 and TRBJ2-3; D ambiguous. This CDR3 contains 15 residues. Trimming cost V 5 bases and J 2 bases, with 14 bases left between them. Germline CDR1 and CDR2: MNHEY and SMNVEV (reference sequence). The CDR3 loop is CASSAQLQLTDTQYF. The CDR3 DNA follows: TGTGCCAGCAGTGCCCAGTTGCAGCTCACAGATACGCAGTATTTT.